The entry below describes one T cell receptor (beta chain). Its antigen is still unknown. Through a sample-barcoded 5' primer and a J-beta primer mix, a second PCR was run for roughly 6 to 12 cycles. TCRdb fed the 5' RACE reads into MiXCR, producing one record per CDR3 protein. Of fewer than 800,000 distinct CDR3 sequences in the sample, 32% were seen once. This CDR3 comprises 16 residues. The germline V gene has CDR1 SGHTA and CDR2 FQGNSA. V was trimmed by 4 bases and J by 0 bases, leaving 13 bases between them. This sample is drawn from a study of blood T cells in healthy people across ages. Overall study results and limits: Naive CD4+ cell counts and diversity both ran higher in long-lived than in aged donors. TCR beta diversity, measured per million T cells, fell in a roughly linear way with age. Estimates drawn from one million T cells were deemed to understate diversity.

Each sample had at least 7 million PBMCs isolated. The chain is built from TRBV7-2 and TRBJ1-3; D may be TRBD1 (5 bases). Sample: blood. This TCR derives from a woman of 80 years or more in good health. The CDR3 bases are TGTGCCAGCAGCTCAATCAGGGCCTCCTCTGGAAACACCATATATTTT. This sequence encodes CASSSIRASSGNTIYF.